Below, one T cell receptor beta chain is given with its context. What it recognizes is unknown. This record comes from a study of monozygotic twins with inflammatory bowel disease. Findings of the study overall: Possibly reflecting limited power, no difference in repertoire similarity was found between concordant and discordant twins. With inverse Simpson as the measure, TCRbeta diversity was lower in IBD patients than in healthy co-twins.

The template switching step added UMIs that contained a 6-nucleotide sample barcode. Following a re-call of the 5' RACE reads, TCRdb has one entry per CDR3 protein and lacks DNA. Its table lists 300,000 to 350,000 distinct CDR3 sequences. CDR3 length: 15 residues. Germline V gene lookup returns CDR1 SNHLY and CDR2 FYNNEI. Sequenced material: blood. The receptor was isolated from a human donor with ulcerative colitis or Crohn's disease, or a healthy co-twin of an affected twin (not recorded which). The V call is TRBV2, the J call TRBJ2-2; absent DNA, TCRdb's TRBD1 call cannot be checked. The CDR3: CASRMGRVNTGELFF.